This TCR beta chain was found in a study of T cell responses to AZD1222 COVID-19 vaccine. Looking at the study overall: Pooled together were second doses at about 4 or about 12 weeks.

General study results and limits: At study baseline, merely five or six AZD1222 recipients were seropositive. Distributed over spike, vaccine-associated CD4 TCRs predominated at 160-218 and 743-854.

Assay used: immunoSEQ multiplex PCR; TCRdb lists only in-frame clones, some missing. The sample consists of some 150,000 clones, approximately 90% of them appearing once. With respect to this clone: Its antigen is unidentified.

Germline loops: CDR1 SNHLY, CDR2 FYNNEI. The CDR3 totals 15 residues. V was trimmed by 7 bases and J by 4 bases, leaving 19 bases between them. Specimen: peripheral blood, collected on day 0 of AZD1222 vaccination. V gene TRBV2 combines with J gene TRBJ1-2; D is unclear. This receptor was taken from an adult in good health. The CDR3 region has the DNA TGTGCCAGCACTAGAAGCGTTCCAGGAGGCTATGGCTACACCTTC. It is translated as CASTRSVPGGYGYTF. The full variable domain, in which reference TRBV2 and TRBJ1-2 provide the parts outside the CDR3, is EPEVTQTPSHQVTQMGQEVILRCVPISNHLYFYWYRQILGQKVEFLVSFYNNEISEKSEIFDDQFSVERPDGSNFTLKIRSTKLEDSAMYFCASTRSVPGGYGYTFGSGTRLTVV.